This paragraph covers one T cell receptor beta chain sequence. CDR3 length: 17 amino acids. The junction had 9 bases not matched to a gene; V was cut back by 4 bases and J by 4 bases. Germline V gives CDR1 SGHDN, CDR2 FVKESK. Next came a second PCR, run for roughly 6 to 11 cycles, which used a sample-barcoded 5' primer along with a J-beta primer mix. TCRdb re-called the 5' RACE reads with MiXCR, one entry per CDR3 protein. The sample lists 1.5 million or so distinct CDR3 sequences, roughly 43% occurring once. The entry originates in a study of blood T cells in healthy people across ages. Overall study context: Template switching recovered approximately one barcoded beta molecule for every two T cells.

This TCR was sampled from a woman between 18 and 29 years old in good health. Sequencing was performed on blood. V usage is TRBV14 and J usage is TRBJ2-1; 11 positions agree with TRBD2. For the CDR3, the DNA is TGTGCCAGCAGCCTTCATGTAGCGGGGGGGGGATACAATGAGCAGTTCTTC. This gives the protein CASSLHVAGGGYNEQFF.